This TCR beta chain appears in the sequencing data of a study of post-analysis software for immune sequencing data. The overall study: Relapsing-remitting, secondary progressive and progressive-relapsing forms made up the multiple sclerosis disease courses. Whole-study results and caveats: The study found significantly lower normalized Chao1 diversity in multiple sclerosis patients than in controls.

On this clonotype: Its target is not known.

Sequencing libraries made from TCR beta cDNA carried unique molecular identifiers. Once roughly 0.95 to 10 million T cells were used, about 490,000 cDNA molecules resulted. One entry per CDR3 protein, called by TCRdb with MiXCR from the PCR reads. The sample lists approximately 660,000 distinct CDR3 sequences; 55% to 60% were seen once. The sequence was obtained from a girl aged 2 to 9 with multiple sclerosis. What was sequenced was blood.

CDR3 sequence reads: CASSTGQGGELFF. In nucleotides, the CDR3 is TGCGCCAGCAGTACCGGACAGGGCGGGGAGCTGTTTTTT. The rearrangement uses TRBV10-1 and TRBJ2-2, with 8 bases that match TRBD1. V lost 5 bases to trimming and J lost 7 bases; unmatched junction nucleotides: 3. The CDR3 runs to 13 residues. Looked up from germline, CDR1 is WNHNN and CDR2 is SYGVQD (reference sequence).